The TCR beta chain under discussion was sequenced for a study of shared clonotypes between healthy human individuals. CD45RO-negative, CCR7-positively selected cells formed the naive CD8 fraction, excluding terminally differentiated effector memory CD45RA+ cells. The authors ran the assay at deep level. TCRdb's copy holds only in-frame clones and misses some; the assay was immunoSEQ multiplex PCR. Among some 2,000,000 clones listed, about 94% were seen once. Germline lookup yields CDR1 MNHEY and CDR2 SMNVEV (reference sequence). Trimming removed 0 bases at V and 3 bases at J, with 12 bases between. The CDR3 has 15 amino acids.

The chain is built from TRBV27 and TRBJ2-7, with TRBD1 as a possible D gene (7 bases). The sequence derives from a man between 18 and 29 years old in good health. The specimen was naive CD8+ T cells sorted from blood. CDR3 residues: CASSLSGRGDYEQYF. The CDR3 DNA follows: TGTGCCAGCAGTTTATCCGGCAGGGGGGACTACGAGCAGTACTTC.